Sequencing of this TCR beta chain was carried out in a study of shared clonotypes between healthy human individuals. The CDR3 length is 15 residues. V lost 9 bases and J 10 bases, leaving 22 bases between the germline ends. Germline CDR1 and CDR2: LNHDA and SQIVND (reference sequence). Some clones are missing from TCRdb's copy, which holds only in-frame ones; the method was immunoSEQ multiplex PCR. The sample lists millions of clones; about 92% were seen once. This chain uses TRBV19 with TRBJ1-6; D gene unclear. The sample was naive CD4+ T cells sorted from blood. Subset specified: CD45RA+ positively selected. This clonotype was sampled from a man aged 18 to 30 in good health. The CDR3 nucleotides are TGTGCCAGATCGAGACGGACTACGAGCAACTCACCCCTCCACTTT. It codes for CARSRRTTSNSPLHF.